This is a list of T cell receptor beta chains from one sample in a study of memory CD4+ T cells and cytomegalovirus serostatus. TCRdb's table, derived via immunoSEQ multiplex PCR, lists solely in-frame clones and lacks some. The sample lists 70,000 to 90,000 clones, roughly 78% occurring once. The sequenced sample was memory CD4+ T cells from blood. These receptors all come from an adult in good health and CMV-seropositive. The CDR3 runs from the conserved cysteine through the conserved F or W. Fields, in order: clone size, J gene, V gene, D gene, CDR3 DNA, CDR3 protein. The D gene is left open where the match is weak. Clone size appears in some rows only: once, few, many, or a class for an expanded clone.

clone_size: -
j_call: TRBJ1-5
v_call: TRBV6-1
d_call: -
cdr3_nt: TGTGCCAGTAGGGGGTCGAGCGGTAACAATCAGCCCCAGCATTTT
cdr3_aa: CASRGSSGNNQPQHF

clone_size: -
j_call: TRBJ1-1
v_call: TRBV27
d_call: -
cdr3_nt: TGTGCCAGCAGTTCCCCTCTTGGAAAGAACACTGAAGCTTTCTTT
cdr3_aa: CASSSPLGKNTEAFF

clone_size: few
j_call: TRBJ1-1
v_call: TRBV7-9
d_call: -
cdr3_nt: TGTGCCAGCAGCTTAGAGACGTCTACGAGTGAAGCTTTCTTT
cdr3_aa: CASSLETSTSEAFF

clone_size: once
j_call: TRBJ1-6
v_call: TRBV7-2
d_call: -
cdr3_nt: TGTGCCAGCAGCTTAGCAGGGAGGTATAATTCACCCCTCCACTTT
cdr3_aa: CASSLAGRYNSPLHF

clone_size: -
j_call: TRBJ2-1
v_call: TRBV15
d_call: TRBD2
cdr3_nt: TGTGCCACCACAAAGCGGGAGAGTCTATACAATGAGCAGTTCTTC
cdr3_aa: CATTKRESLYNEQFF

clone_size: -
j_call: TRBJ1-2
v_call: TRBV2
d_call: -
cdr3_nt: TGTGCCAGCAGTGACAGTCCCCTCTGGGGCTACACCTTC
cdr3_aa: CASSDSPLWGYTF

clone_size: few
j_call: TRBJ2-1
v_call: TRBV18
d_call: TRBD1
cdr3_nt: TGTGCCAGCTCCTCCGGGACAGACAATGAGCAGTTCTTC
cdr3_aa: CASSSGTDNEQFF

clone_size: few
j_call: TRBJ2-3
v_call: TRBV9
d_call: -
cdr3_nt: TGTGCCAGCAGCGTAGTTGTGTCAGATACGCAGTATTTT
cdr3_aa: CASSVVVSDTQYF

clone_size: -
j_call: TRBJ2-3
v_call: TRBV30
d_call: -
cdr3_nt: TGTGCCTGGAGTGCCGGGGTCAGCACAGATACGCAGTATTTT
cdr3_aa: CAWSAGVSTDTQYF

clone_size: -
j_call: TRBJ2-3
v_call: TRBV7-9
d_call: -
cdr3_nt: TGTGCCAGCAGCTTACCAGGGGCGGGAGATACGCAGTATTTT
cdr3_aa: CASSLPGAGDTQYF

clone_size: -
j_call: TRBJ1-5
v_call: TRBV7-2
d_call: TRBD1
cdr3_nt: TGTGCCAGCAGCACTTCAGGGGGGGGGAACCTCAATCAGCCCCAGCATTTT
cdr3_aa: CASSTSGGGNLNQPQHF

clone_size: -
j_call: TRBJ1-1
v_call: TRBV9
d_call: -
cdr3_nt: TGTGCCAGCAGCGTGGGTGGTGCCGCTGAAGCTTTCTTT
cdr3_aa: CASSVGGAAEAFF

clone_size: -
j_call: TRBJ1-5
v_call: TRBV5-1
d_call: -
cdr3_nt: TGCGCCAGCAGCCCCGGGCAGCCTGATCAGCCCCAGCATTTT
cdr3_aa: CASSPGQPDQPQHF

clone_size: once
j_call: TRBJ2-6
v_call: TRBV29-1
d_call: -
cdr3_nt: TGCAGCGTTGTTGGAGGGGCGACTGGGGCCAACGTCCTGACTTTC
cdr3_aa: CSVVGGATGANVLTF

clone_size: -
j_call: TRBJ1-2
v_call: TRBV2
d_call: -
cdr3_nt: TGTGCCAGCCGGGTCGATGGCTACACCTTC
cdr3_aa: CASRVDGYTF

clone_size: -
j_call: TRBJ2-3
v_call: TRBV2
d_call: -
cdr3_nt: TGTGCCAGCAGTTCTACCAGCACAGATACGCAGTATTTT
cdr3_aa: CASSSTSTDTQYF

clone_size: -
j_call: TRBJ1-1
v_call: TRBV18
d_call: -
cdr3_nt: TGTGCCAGCTCACGCGTACAGGGCCCCACCATGGAAGCTTTCTTT
cdr3_aa: CASSRVQGPTMEAFF

clone_size: -
j_call: TRBJ1-6
v_call: TRBV7-9
d_call: -
cdr3_nt: TGTGCCAGCAGCGAGACAGGAGGTTCACCCCTCCACTTT
cdr3_aa: CASSETGGSPLHF

clone_size: -
j_call: TRBJ1-5
v_call: TRBV5-5
d_call: -
cdr3_nt: TGTGCCAGCTCATCAGACTATAGCAATCAGCCCCAGCATTTT
cdr3_aa: CASSSDYSNQPQHF

clone_size: -
j_call: TRBJ2-3
v_call: TRBV5-1
d_call: TRBD2
cdr3_nt: TGCGCCAGCAGCTTGGATGGGACTAGCGGAAACACAGATACGCAGTATTTT
cdr3_aa: CASSLDGTSGNTDTQYF